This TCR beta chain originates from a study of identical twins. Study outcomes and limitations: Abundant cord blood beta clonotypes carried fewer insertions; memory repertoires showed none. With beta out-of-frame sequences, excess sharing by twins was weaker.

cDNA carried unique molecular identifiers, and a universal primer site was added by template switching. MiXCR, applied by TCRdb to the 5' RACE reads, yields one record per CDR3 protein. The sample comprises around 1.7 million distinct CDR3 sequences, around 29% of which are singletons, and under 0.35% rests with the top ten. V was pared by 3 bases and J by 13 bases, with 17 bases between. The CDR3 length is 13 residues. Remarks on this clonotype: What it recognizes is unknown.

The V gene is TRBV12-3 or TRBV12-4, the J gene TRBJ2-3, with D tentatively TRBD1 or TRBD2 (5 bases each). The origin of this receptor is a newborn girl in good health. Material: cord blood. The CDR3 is CASSFGTTDAEYF. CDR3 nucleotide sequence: TGTGCCAGCAGTTTCGGGACCACAGATGCGGAGTATTTT.